A single sample is the source of the 3 T cell receptor beta chains below, sequenced in a study of response to subunit inactivated influenza vaccine. Via MiXCR, TCRdb re-called the RT-PCR reads, giving one row per CDR3 protein. This table has about 500,000 distinct CDR3 sequences, approximately 15% appearing once. Source: CD4+ T cells sorted from PBMCs, taken roughly 24 months after vaccination. The receptor source for this set is a man aged 50 to 75 who received an inactivated influenza vaccine.

The V call is TRBV30, the J call TRBJ1-3; D is ambiguous. The germline CDR1 and CDR2 sequences are GTSNPN and SVGIG (reference sequence). The V and J ends lost 0 bases and 0 bases respectively, with 3 bases between them. The CDR3 runs to 13 residues. CDR3 residues: CAWSVSSGNTIYF. CDR3 nucleotide sequence: TGTGCCTGGAGTGTATCCTCTGGAAACACCATATATTTT.

This clonotype was seen only a few times. The CDR3 region is CASSPLAGGGSEQFF. The CDR3 DNA is TGTGCCAGCAGTCCGCTAGCGGGTGGGGGTAGTGAGCAGTTCTTC. V is TRBV27 and J is TRBJ2-1; the match to TRBD2 covers 8 bases. The CDR3 covers 15 residues. The germline V gene encodes CDR1 MNHEY and CDR2 SMNVEV (reference sequence). V was pared by 5 bases and J by 9 bases, with 12 bases of the junction left unmatched.

J is TRBJ1-1 and V is TRBV9; D remains unclear. Germline V gene lookup returns CDR1 SGDLS and CDR2 YYNGEE. Trimming took 4 bases from V and 1 from J, leaving 14 bases between them. The CDR3 runs to 15 residues. CDR3 amino acids: CASSQPAPGNTEAFF. CDR3 DNA sequence: TGTGCCAGCAGCCAACCAGCCCCCGGGAACACTGAAGCTTTCTTT.